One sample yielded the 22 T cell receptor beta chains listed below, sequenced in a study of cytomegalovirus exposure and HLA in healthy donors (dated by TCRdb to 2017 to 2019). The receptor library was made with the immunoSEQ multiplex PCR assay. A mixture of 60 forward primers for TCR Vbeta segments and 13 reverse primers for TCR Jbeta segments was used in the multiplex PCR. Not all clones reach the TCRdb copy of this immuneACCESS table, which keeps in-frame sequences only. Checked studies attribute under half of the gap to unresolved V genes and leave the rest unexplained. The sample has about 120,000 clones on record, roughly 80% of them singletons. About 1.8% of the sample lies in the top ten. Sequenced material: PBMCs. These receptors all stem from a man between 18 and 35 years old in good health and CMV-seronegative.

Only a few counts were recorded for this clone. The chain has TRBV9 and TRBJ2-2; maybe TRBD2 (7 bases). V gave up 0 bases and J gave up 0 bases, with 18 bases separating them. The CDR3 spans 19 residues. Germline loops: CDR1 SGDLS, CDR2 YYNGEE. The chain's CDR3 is CASSVVGGGAFSNTGELFF. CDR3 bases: TGTGCCAGCAGCGTAGTCGGCGGGGGCGCATTCTCGAACACCGGGGAGCTGTTTTTT.

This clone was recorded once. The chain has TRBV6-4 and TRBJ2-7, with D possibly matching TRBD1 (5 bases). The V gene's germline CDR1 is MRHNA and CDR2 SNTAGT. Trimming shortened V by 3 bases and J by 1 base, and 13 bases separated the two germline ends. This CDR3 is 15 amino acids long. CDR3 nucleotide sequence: TGTGCCAGCAGTGAAGGCTGGGGCAGGTCCTACGAGCAGTACTTC. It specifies CASSEGWGRSYEQYF.

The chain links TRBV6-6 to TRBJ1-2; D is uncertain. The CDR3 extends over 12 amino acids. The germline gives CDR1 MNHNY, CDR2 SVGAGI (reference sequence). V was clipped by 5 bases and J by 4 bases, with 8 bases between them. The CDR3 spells CASSSDSYGYTF. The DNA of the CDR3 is TGTGCCAGCAGTAGTGACTCCTATGGCTACACCTTC.

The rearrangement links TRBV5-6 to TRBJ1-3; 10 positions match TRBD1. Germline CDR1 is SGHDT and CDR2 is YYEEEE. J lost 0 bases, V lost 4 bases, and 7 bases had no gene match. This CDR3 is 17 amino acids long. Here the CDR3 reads CASSLPGQGVSGNTIYF. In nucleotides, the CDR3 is TGTGCCAGCAGCCTACCCGGACAGGGGGTCTCTGGAAACACCATATATTTT. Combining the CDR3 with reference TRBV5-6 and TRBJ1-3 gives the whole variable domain DAGVTQSPTHLIKTRGQQVTLRCSPKSGHDTVSWYQQALGQGPQFIFQYYEEEERQRGNFPDRFSGHQFPNYSSELNVNALLLGDSALYLCASSLPGQGVSGNTIYFGEGSWLTVV.

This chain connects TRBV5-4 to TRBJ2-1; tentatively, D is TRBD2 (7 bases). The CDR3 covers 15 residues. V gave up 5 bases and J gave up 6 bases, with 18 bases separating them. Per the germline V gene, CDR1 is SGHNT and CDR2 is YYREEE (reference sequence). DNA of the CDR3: TGTGCCAGCAGGGCCGGGGGGCGGGGGCCCAATGAGCAGTTCTTC. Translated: CASRAGGRGPNEQFF.

CDR3 protein: CASSQGASGNRDDPEKLFF. DNA of the CDR3: TGCGCCAGCAGCCAAGGCGCTTCCGGCAACAGGGATGATCCTGAAAAACTGTTTTTT. V gene TRBV4-1 combines with J gene TRBJ1-4; possibly TRBD1 for D (6 bases). CDR3 length: 19 residues. The ends were cut back, 1 base at V and 7 bases at J, with 25 bases in the middle. Germline V gene sequence: CDR1 MGHRA, CDR2 YSYEKL.

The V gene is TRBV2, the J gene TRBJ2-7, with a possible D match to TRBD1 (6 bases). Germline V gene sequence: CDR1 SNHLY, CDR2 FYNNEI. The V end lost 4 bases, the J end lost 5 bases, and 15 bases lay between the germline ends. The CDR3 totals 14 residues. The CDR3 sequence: CASSVGQGIDEQYF. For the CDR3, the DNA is TGTGCCAGCAGTGTGGGGCAGGGGATCGACGAGCAGTACTTC.

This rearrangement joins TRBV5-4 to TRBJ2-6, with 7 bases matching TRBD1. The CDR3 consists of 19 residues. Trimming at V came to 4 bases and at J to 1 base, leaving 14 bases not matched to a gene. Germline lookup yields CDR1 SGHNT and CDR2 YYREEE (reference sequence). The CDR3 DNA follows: TGTGCCAGCAGCCCCCTTCGAGGGACAGTTTCATCTGGGGCCAACGTCCTGACTTTC. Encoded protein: CASSPLRGTVSSGANVLTF.

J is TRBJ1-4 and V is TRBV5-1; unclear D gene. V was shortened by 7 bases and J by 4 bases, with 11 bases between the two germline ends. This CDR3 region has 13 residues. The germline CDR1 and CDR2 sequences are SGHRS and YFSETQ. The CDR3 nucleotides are TGCGCCAGCCCTAGGGAGGGTAATGAAAAACTGTTTTTT. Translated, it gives CASPREGNEKLFF.

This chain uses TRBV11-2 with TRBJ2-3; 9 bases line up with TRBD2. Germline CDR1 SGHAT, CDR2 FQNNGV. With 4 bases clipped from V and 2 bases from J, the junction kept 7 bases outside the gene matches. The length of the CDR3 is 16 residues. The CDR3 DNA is TGTGCCAGCAGCTCCGTAGTAGCGGGAGACACAGATACGCAGTATTTT. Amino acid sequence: CASSSVVAGDTDTQYF.

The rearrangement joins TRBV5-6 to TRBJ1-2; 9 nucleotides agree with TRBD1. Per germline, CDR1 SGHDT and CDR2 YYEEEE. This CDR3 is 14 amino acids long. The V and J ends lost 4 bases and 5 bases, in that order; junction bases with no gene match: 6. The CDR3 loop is CASSDTGGQYGYTF. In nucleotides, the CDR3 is TGTGCCAGCAGCGATACAGGGGGCCAATATGGCTACACCTTC.

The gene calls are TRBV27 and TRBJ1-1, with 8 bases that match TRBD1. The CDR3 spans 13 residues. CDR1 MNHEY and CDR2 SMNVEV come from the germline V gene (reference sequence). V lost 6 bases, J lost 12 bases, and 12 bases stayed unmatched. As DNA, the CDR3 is TGTGCCAGCAGACGGGCAGGGGGCATTATGACTTTCTTT. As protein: CASRRAGGIMTFF.

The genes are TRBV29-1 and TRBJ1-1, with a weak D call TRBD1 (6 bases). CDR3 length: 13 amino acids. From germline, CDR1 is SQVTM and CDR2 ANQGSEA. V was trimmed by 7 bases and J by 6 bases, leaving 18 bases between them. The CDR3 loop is CSALGGQVSEAFF. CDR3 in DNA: TGCAGCGCTTTGGGGGGGCAAGTTTCTGAAGCTTTCTTT.

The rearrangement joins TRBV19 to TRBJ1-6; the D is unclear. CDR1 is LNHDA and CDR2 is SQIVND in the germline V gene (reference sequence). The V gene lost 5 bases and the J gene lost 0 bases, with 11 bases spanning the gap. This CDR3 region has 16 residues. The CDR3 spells CASSLLSSSYNSPLHF. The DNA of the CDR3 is TGTGCCAGTAGTTTGTTATCGAGCTCCTATAATTCACCCCTCCACTTT.

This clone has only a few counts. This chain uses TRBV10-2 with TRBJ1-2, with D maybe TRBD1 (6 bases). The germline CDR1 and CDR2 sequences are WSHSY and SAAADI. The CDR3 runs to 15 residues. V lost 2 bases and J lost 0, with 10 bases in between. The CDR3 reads CASSEDRPANYGYTF. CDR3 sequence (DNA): TGCGCCAGCAGTGAGGACAGGCCGGCTAACTATGGCTACACCTTC.

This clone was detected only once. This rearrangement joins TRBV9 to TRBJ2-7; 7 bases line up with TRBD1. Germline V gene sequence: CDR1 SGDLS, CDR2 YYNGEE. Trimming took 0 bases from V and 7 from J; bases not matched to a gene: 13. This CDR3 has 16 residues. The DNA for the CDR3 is TGTGCCAGCAGCGTAGGGGCAGGGGGTAAAGAGTGGGAGCAGTACTTC. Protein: CASSVGAGGKEWEQYF. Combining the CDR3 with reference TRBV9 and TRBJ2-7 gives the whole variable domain DSGVTQTPKHLITATGQRVTLRCSPRSGDLSVYWYQQSLDQGLQFLIQYYNGEERAKGNILERFSAQQFPDLHSELNLSSLELGDSALYFCASSVGAGGKEWEQYFGPGTRLTVT.

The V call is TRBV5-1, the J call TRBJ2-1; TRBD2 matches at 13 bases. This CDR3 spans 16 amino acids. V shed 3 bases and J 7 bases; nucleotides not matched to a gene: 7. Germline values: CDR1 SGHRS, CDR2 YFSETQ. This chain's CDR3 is CASSYEGTSGVNEQFF. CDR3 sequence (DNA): TGCGCCAGCAGCTATGAGGGGACTAGCGGGGTAAATGAGCAGTTCTTC.

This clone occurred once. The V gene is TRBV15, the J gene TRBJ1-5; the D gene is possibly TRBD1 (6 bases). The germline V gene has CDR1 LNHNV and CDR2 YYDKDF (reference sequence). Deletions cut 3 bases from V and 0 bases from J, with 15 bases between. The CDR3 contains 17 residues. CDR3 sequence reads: CATSSHRTADSNQPQHF. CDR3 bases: TGTGCCACCAGCAGCCACAGGACAGCCGATAGCAATCAGCCCCAGCATTTT.

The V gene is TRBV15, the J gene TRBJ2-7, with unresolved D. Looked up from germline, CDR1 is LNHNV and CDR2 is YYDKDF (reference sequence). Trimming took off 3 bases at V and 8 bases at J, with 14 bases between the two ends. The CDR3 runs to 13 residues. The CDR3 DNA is TGTGCCACCAGCAGCGACTTCAATCCTAAGCAGTACTTC. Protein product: CATSSDFNPKQYF.

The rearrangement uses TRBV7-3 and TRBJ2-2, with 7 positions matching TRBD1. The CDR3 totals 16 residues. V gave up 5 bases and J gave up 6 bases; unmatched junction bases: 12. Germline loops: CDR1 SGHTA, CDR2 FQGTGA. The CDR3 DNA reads TGTGCCAGCAGCCGACCCACAGGGGTAGGCGCCGGGGAGCTGTTTTTT. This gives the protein CASSRPTGVGAGELFF. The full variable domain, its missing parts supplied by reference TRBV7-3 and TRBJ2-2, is GAGVSQTPSNKVTEKGKYVELRCDPISGHTALYWYRQSLGQGPEFLIYFQGTGAADDSGLPNDRFFAVRPEGSVSTLKIQRTERGDSAVYLCASSRPTGVGAGELFFGEGSRLTVL.

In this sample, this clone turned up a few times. The chain's CDR3 is CASSVEAGQGGWNEQFF. The CDR3 DNA reads as TGTGCCAGCAGTGTCGAGGCGGGACAGGGTGGATGGAATGAGCAGTTCTTC. V usage is TRBV25-1 and J usage is TRBJ2-1, with TRBD1 matching 9 bases. This CDR3 contains 17 residues. The V gene end was trimmed by 4 bases and the J gene end by 7 bases; junction bases not matched to a gene: 14. CDR1 MGHDK and CDR2 SYGVNS come from the germline V gene.

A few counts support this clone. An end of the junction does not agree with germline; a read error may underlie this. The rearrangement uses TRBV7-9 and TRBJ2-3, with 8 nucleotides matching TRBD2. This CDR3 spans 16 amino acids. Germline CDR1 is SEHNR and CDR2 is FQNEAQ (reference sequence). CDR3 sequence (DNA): TGTTCCAGCAGCTTAACCGGGGGGGGGTACACAGATACGCAGTATTTT. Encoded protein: CSSSLTGGGYTDTQYF.